This TCR beta chain emerged from a study of identical twins. The CDR3 has 15 residues. Losses at the gene ends were 4 bases for V and 3 bases for J; bases not matched to a gene: 8. TCRdb reprocessed the 5' RACE reads via MiXCR and lists one record per CDR3 protein. The sample has about 220,000 distinct CDR3 sequences, 7.5% seen once. At least ten counts were recorded for this clonotype. No antigen is known for it. The donor group consisted entirely of healthy Caucasians. Study outcomes and limitations: In monozygotic twins, models underestimated the sharing of out-of-frame TCR alpha.

This sample also appeared in a second study, on yellow fever vaccine responses in identical twins. That report adds: Reports say the vaccine T cell response in twins looked partly convergent and partly personalized.

This clonotype was obtained from a woman aged 18-29 years in good health. Material for sequencing was memory (CD45RO+) T cells sorted from blood. The chain couples TRBV12-3 or TRBV12-4 to TRBJ2-7, with TRBD1 matching over 8 bases. The CDR3 sequence is CASSSFDRGGYEQYF. The CDR3 DNA follows: TGTGCCAGCAGTTCCTTCGACAGGGGCGGCTACGAGCAGTACTTC.